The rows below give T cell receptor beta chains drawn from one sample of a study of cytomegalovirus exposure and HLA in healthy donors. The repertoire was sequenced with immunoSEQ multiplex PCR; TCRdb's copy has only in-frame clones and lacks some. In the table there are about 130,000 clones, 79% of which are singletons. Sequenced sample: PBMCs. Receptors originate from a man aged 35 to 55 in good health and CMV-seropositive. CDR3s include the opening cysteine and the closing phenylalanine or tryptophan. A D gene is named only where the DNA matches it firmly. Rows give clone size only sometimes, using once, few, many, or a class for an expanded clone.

DNA: TGCAGCGTTGAGAGTCACGCCAAAAACATTCAGTACTTC
CDR3: CSVESHAKNIQYF
size: .
V: TRBV29-1
D: .
J: TRBJ2-4

DNA: TGTGCCAGCAGTGATTGGCGGTTGACTGAAGCTTTCTTT
CDR3: CASSDWRLTEAFF
size: .
V: TRBV2
D: .
J: TRBJ1-1

DNA: TGTGCCAGCAGTGATCGACAGGGAGTAACCTTC
CDR3: CASSDRQGVTF
size: .
V: TRBV9
D: TRBD1
J: TRBJ1-2

DNA: TGCGCCAGCAGCGCAGGACAGGGGGCATTGGGCTACACCTTC
CDR3: CASSAGQGALGYTF
size: .
V: TRBV5-1
D: TRBD1
J: TRBJ1-2

DNA: TGCAGCGTTTGGACTAGCGGGAGAACAGATACGCAGTATTTT
CDR3: CSVWTSGRTDTQYF
size: .
V: TRBV29-1
D: TRBD2
J: TRBJ2-3

DNA: TGTGCCAGCAGCCCCCTTGGTAGCGGGAATATGAATGAGCAGTTCTTC
CDR3: CASSPLGSGNMNEQFF
size: few
V: TRBV7-2
D: TRBD2
J: TRBJ2-1

DNA: TGCGCCAGCAGCTTTGATCGGTCTGAAGCTTTCTTT
CDR3: CASSFDRSEAFF
size: .
V: TRBV5-1
D: .
J: TRBJ1-1

DNA: TGTGCCAGCAGCCAAGACCCTAGCGGGCGAAGTAAATACAATGAGCAGTTCTTC
CDR3: CASSQDPSGRSKYNEQFF
size: .
V: TRBV4-2
D: TRBD2
J: TRBJ2-1

DNA: TGTGCCAGCAGCTCCCGCGGAAGACAAGAGACCCAGTACTTC
CDR3: CASSSRGRQETQYF
size: .
V: TRBV14
D: .
J: TRBJ2-5

DNA: TGTGCCAGCAGCTTGCCTATAGGACAGGAGGACACTGAAGCTTTCTTT
CDR3: CASSLPIGQEDTEAFF
size: .
V: TRBV5-6
D: TRBD1
J: TRBJ1-1

DNA: TGTGCCAGCAGCCCCTCGATGCGGCCCCGTACAGATACGCAGTATTTT
CDR3: CASSPSMRPRTDTQYF
size: .
V: TRBV7-6
D: .
J: TRBJ2-3

DNA: TGTGCCAGCAGAGGGGGTCGGCCAGACAATTTTCACAATGAGCAGTTCTTC
CDR3: CASRGGRPDNFHNEQFF
size: .
V: TRBV2
D: .
J: TRBJ2-1

DNA: TGTGCCAGCAGTGGAGCGGGAGGCCTCACAGATACGCAGTATTTT
CDR3: CASSGAGGLTDTQYF
size: .
V: TRBV28
D: TRBD2
J: TRBJ2-3

DNA: TGTGCCAGCTCGCCCCCAATGGACAGGGGCTACAATGAGCAGTTCTTC
CDR3: CASSPPMDRGYNEQFF
size: .
V: TRBV18
D: TRBD1
J: TRBJ2-1

DNA: TGCGCCAGCAGTGAGGATCTAGCGGGAGGTTTAACCGGGGAGCTGTTTTTT
CDR3: CASSEDLAGGLTGELFF
size: .
V: TRBV10-1
D: TRBD2
J: TRBJ2-2

DNA: TGTGCCAGCATCGGACTAGCGGGGGACCAAGAGACCCAGTACTTC
CDR3: CASIGLAGDQETQYF
size: .
V: TRBV5-6
D: TRBD2
J: TRBJ2-5

DNA: TGCAGCGTTGGGGGGGTCACAGATACGCAGTATTTT
CDR3: CSVGGVTDTQYF
size: .
V: TRBV29-1
D: .
J: TRBJ2-3

DNA: TGTGCCAGCAGTTACAGAGTCTCCTACGAGCAGTACTTC
CDR3: CASSYRVSYEQYF
size: .
V: TRBV6-5
D: .
J: TRBJ2-7

DNA: TGTGCCAGCAGTGAATTGGACACCCCTAATCAGCCCCAGCATTTT
CDR3: CASSELDTPNQPQHF
size: .
V: TRBV2
D: .
J: TRBJ1-5

DNA: TGTGCCAGCAGCCCGACGGGGTGGGGCTACACCTTC
CDR3: CASSPTGWGYTF
size: .
V: TRBV7-9
D: .
J: TRBJ1-2

DNA: TGTGCCAGCAGGGAGCAGGGATTGAGCAATCAGCCCCAGCATTTT
CDR3: CASREQGLSNQPQHF
size: .
V: TRBV28
D: .
J: TRBJ1-5

DNA: TGTGCCAGTAGTGCTTACCGGACAGCCAACTACGAGCAGTACTTC
CDR3: CASSAYRTANYEQYF
size: once
V: TRBV19
D: .
J: TRBJ2-7

DNA: TGTGCCAGCAGTCCCGGACAGGGAACCGGGGAGCTGTTTTTT
CDR3: CASSPGQGTGELFF
size: few
V: TRBV6-6
D: TRBD1
J: TRBJ2-2

DNA: TGTGCCAGTAGCAAGTGGGAGGGAAGGAACACCGGGGAGCTGTTTTTT
CDR3: CASSKWEGRNTGELFF
size: .
V: TRBV19
D: TRBD2
J: TRBJ2-2

DNA: TGTGCCAGCAGCGGTGTCCAGGGGGCCAACGTCCTGACTTTC
CDR3: CASSGVQGANVLTF
size: .
V: TRBV5-4
D: .
J: TRBJ2-6

DNA: TGTGCCAGCAGCGTAGGGCGGGGGCCTTTGGAGCAGTTCTTC
CDR3: CASSVGRGPLEQFF
size: .
V: TRBV9
D: .
J: TRBJ2-1

DNA: TGTGCCAGCTCACCACCGCAGGGGAGCGGCTATGGCTACACCTTC
CDR3: CASSPPQGSGYGYTF
size: .
V: TRBV18
D: .
J: TRBJ1-2

DNA: TGTGCCAGCAGTTACTCCGGGTATAGGTGGGGCTACACCTTC
CDR3: CASSYSGYRWGYTF
size: few
V: TRBV6-6
D: .
J: TRBJ1-2

DNA: TGTGCCAGCAGTGTCCCCCTCACTGAAGCTTTCTTT
CDR3: CASSVPLTEAFF
size: few
V: TRBV2
D: .
J: TRBJ1-1